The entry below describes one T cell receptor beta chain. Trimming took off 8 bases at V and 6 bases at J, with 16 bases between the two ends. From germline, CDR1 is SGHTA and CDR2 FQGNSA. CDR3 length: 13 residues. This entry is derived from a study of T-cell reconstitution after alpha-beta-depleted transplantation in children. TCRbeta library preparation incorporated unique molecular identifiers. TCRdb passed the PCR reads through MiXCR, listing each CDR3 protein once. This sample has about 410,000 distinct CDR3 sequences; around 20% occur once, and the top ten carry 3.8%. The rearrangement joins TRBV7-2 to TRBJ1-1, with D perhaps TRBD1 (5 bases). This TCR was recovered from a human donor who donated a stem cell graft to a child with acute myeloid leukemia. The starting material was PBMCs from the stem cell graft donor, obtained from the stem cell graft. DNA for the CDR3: TGTGCCAGCGGGGGGGGTGAGATCGCTGAAGCTTTCTTT. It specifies CASGGGEIAEAFF.